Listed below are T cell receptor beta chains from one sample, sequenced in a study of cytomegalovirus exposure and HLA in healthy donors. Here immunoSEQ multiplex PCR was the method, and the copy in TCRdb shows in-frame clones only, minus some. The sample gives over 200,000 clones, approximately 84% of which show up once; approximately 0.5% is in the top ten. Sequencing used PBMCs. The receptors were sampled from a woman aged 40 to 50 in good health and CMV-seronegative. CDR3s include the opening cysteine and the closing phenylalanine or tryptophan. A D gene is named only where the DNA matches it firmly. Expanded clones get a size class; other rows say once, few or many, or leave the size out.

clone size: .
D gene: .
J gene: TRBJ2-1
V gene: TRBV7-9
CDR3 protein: CSSSLEGGQFF
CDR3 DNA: TGTTCCAGCAGCTTAGAAGGAGGGCAGTTCTTC

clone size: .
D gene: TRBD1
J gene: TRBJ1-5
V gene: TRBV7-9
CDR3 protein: CASSSDRGLSNQPQHF
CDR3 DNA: TGTGCCAGCAGCTCAGACAGGGGACTAAGCAATCAGCCCCAGCATTTT

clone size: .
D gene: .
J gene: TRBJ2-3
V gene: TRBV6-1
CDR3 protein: CALRTPSRPTDTQYF
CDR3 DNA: TGTGCCCTCAGGACGCCTAGCAGACCCACAGATACGCAGTATTTT

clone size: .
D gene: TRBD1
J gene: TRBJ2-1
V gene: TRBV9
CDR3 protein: CASSVGGNRGGYNEQFF
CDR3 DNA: TGTGCCAGCAGCGTAGGAGGGAACAGGGGTGGGTACAATGAGCAGTTCTTC

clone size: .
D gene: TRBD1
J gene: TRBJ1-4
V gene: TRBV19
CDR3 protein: CASNSQWTGEKLFF
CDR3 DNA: TGTGCCAGTAACTCCCAGTGGACAGGTGAAAAACTGTTTTTT

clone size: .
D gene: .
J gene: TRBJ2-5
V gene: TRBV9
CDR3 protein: CASSATDRQETQYF
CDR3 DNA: TGTGCCAGCAGCGCAACTGACAGGCAAGAGACCCAGTACTTC

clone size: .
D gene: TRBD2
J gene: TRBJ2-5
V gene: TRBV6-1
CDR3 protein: CASRGTSGAVETQYF
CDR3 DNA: TGTGCCAGCAGGGGGACTAGCGGGGCTGTAGAGACCCAGTACTTC

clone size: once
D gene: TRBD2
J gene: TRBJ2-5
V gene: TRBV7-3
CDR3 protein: CASSLQAGVGETQYF
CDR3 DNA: TGTGCCAGCAGCTTACAAGCGGGGGTGGGAGAGACCCAGTACTTC

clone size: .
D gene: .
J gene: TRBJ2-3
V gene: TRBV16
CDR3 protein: CASSQDAQPHTQYF
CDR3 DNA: TGTGCCAGCAGCCAAGATGCACAACCCCATACGCAGTATTTT

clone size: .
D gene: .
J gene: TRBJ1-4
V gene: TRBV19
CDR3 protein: CASSISTRGANEKLFF
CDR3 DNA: TGTGCCAGTAGTATATCAACGAGAGGTGCAAATGAAAAACTGTTTTTT

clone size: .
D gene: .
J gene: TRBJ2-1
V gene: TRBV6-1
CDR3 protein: CASSEIEATGNNEQFF
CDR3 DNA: TGTGCCAGCAGTGAAATCGAGGCGACAGGCAACAATGAGCAGTTCTTC

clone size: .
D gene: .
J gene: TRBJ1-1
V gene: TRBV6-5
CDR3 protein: CASMREYRNTEAFF
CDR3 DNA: TGTGCCAGCATGAGAGAGTACAGAAACACTGAAGCTTTCTTT

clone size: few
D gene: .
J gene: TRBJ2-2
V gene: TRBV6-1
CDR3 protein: CASRDRQVGTGELFF
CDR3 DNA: TGTGCCAGCAGGGACCGACAGGTGGGGACCGGGGAGCTGTTTTTT